The next 16 T cell receptor beta chains were all read from a single sample in a study of T cell clones after liver transplantation. Here immunoSEQ multiplex PCR was the method, and the copy in TCRdb shows in-frame clones only, minus some. The sample lists roughly 15,000 clones; roughly 84% were seen once. The material was CD8+ T cells from blood, obtained approximately 4 years after liver transplant. These receptors all come from a human patient who received a liver transplant. A subset of T cells may come from the graft donor.

The V and J genes are TRBV27 and TRBJ2-7; 7 bases agree with TRBD1. J lost 2 bases, V lost 3 bases, and 7 bases had no gene match. CDR1 MNHEY and CDR2 SMNVEV come from the germline V gene (reference sequence). The CDR3 has 15 amino acids. CDR3 protein: CASSFPGQVTYEQYF. The CDR3 DNA follows: TGTGCCAGCAGTTTCCCTGGACAGGTTACCTACGAGCAGTACTTC.

The J gene is TRBJ2-1, the V gene TRBV7-7; TRBD1 matches 7 bases. Trimming took 5 bases from V and 1 from J; bases not matched to a gene: 5. Germline V gives CDR1 SSHAT, CDR2 FNYEAQ (reference sequence). CDR3 size: 15 residues. CDR3 bases: TGTGCCAGCAGCCCCGGGACAGAATCCTACAATGAGCAGTTCTTC. It translates to CASSPGTESYNEQFF.

The genes are TRBV4-1 and TRBJ2-7, with 10 bases lining up with TRBD2. Looked up from germline, CDR1 is MGHRA and CDR2 is YSYEKL. V dropped 2 bases and J dropped 4; count of bases not matched to a gene: 8. The CDR3 is 16 residues long. CDR3 nucleotides: TGCGCCAGCAGCCAAATGCCTAGCGGGGGAGCGTACGAGCAGTACTTC. Translated, it gives CASSQMPSGGAYEQYF.

This clone was detected only once. The rearrangement joins TRBV11-2 to TRBJ2-2, with 10 bases matching TRBD2. The CDR3 extends over 18 amino acids. Germline V lookup: CDR1 SGHAT, CDR2 FQNNGV. J lost 2 bases, V lost 5 bases, and 11 bases had no gene match. DNA of the CDR3: TGTGCCAGCAGCCACCCGATCGGACTAGCGGTAAACACCGGGGAGCTGTTTTTT. Translated, it gives CASSHPIGLAVNTGELFF.

The chain joins TRBV4-2 to TRBJ2-1; 12 bases match TRBD2. The V gene's germline CDR1 is LGHNA and CDR2 YNFKEQ. The CDR3 is 15 amino acids. The V and J ends lost 3 bases and 15 bases, in that order; junction bases with no gene match: 12. CDR3 in DNA: TGTGCCAGCAGCCAGGCCGGGGCACTAGCGGGGGGTGCGTTCTTC. Amino acids: CASSQAGALAGGAFF.

In its sample, this clone was seen once. The gene calls are TRBV15 and TRBJ1-1, with 7 bases aligning to TRBD1. The CDR3 is made up of 15 amino acids. The germline V gene has CDR1 LNHNV and CDR2 YYDKDF (reference sequence). V shed 2 bases, J shed 6 bases, and the junction held 9 bases outside the gene matches. The CDR3 coding sequence is TGTGCCACCAGCAGACTCACAGGGGTGGCCCCTGAAGCTTTCTTT. It is translated as CATSRLTGVAPEAFF.

The chain has TRBV27 and TRBJ2-5, with D hard to call. Germline-derived CDR1 and CDR2 are MNHEY and SMNVEV (reference sequence). V was trimmed by 2 bases and J by 4 bases, leaving 11 bases between them. The CDR3 has 14 residues. CDR3 residues: CASSLMGLGETQYF. CDR3 in DNA: TGTGCCAGCAGTTTAATGGGGTTGGGAGAGACCCAGTACTTC.

This clone came up a few times. The J gene is TRBJ1-4, the V gene TRBV11-3, with 7 bases that match TRBD1. Germline assignment: CDR1 SGHNT and CDR2 YENEEA. Unmatched junction bases numbered 13, after V lost 5 bases and J lost 7 bases. The CDR3 covers 16 residues. CDR3 nucleotides: TGTGCCAGCAGCCTACAACGGGGGACAGTTCGTGAAAAACTGTTTTTT. This encodes CASSLQRGTVREKLFF.

The chain carries TRBV7-9 and TRBJ1-1; D may be TRBD1 (5 bases). Between the trimmed V and J ends, which lost 1 base and 3 bases, there was a span of 9 bases. Germline CDR1 and CDR2: SEHNR and FQNEAQ (reference sequence). The CDR3 has 14 residues. The CDR3 DNA is TGTGCCAGCAGCTTAGACACAGGCTACACTGAAGCTTTCTTT. Translated, it gives CASSLDTGYTEAFF.

The chain recombines TRBV9 with TRBJ2-2; 12 bases are a match to TRBD1. The CDR3 is 16 residues long. Trimming at V came to 3 bases and at J to 3 bases, leaving 3 bases not matched to a gene. From germline, CDR1 is SGDLS and CDR2 YYNGEE. The CDR3 reads CASSEGTGGYTGELFF. The CDR3 bases are TGTGCCAGCAGCGAAGGGACAGGGGGCTACACCGGGGAGCTGTTTTTT. Supplemented by reference TRBV9 and TRBJ2-2, the full variable domain reads DSGVTQTPKHLITATGQRVTLRCSPRSGDLSVYWYQQSLDQGLQFLIQYYNGEERAKGNILERFSAQQFPDLHSELNLSSLELGDSALYFCASSEGTGGYTGELFFGEGSRLTVL.

This chain joins TRBV7-9 and TRBJ2-1, with TRBD2 as a possible D gene (5 bases). V was pared by 5 bases and J by 2 bases, with 16 bases between. This CDR3 spans 16 amino acids. Germline V gene data show CDR1 as SEHNR and CDR2 as FQNEAQ (reference sequence). The CDR3 spells CASSPPAGMAYNEQFF. The CDR3 DNA is TGTGCCAGCAGCCCCCCGGCGGGCATGGCCTACAATGAGCAGTTCTTC.

The V and J genes are TRBV27 and TRBJ2-7, with 8 bases identical to TRBD2. In germline, CDR1 is MNHEY, CDR2 SMNVEV (reference sequence). V shed 8 bases and J 6 bases; nucleotides not matched to a gene: 9. The CDR3 covers 13 residues. The CDR3 protein is CASGASGQGEQYF. The CDR3 DNA reads TGTGCCAGCGGGGCTAGCGGGCAGGGCGAGCAGTACTTC.

This chain uses TRBV21-1 with TRBJ1-1; the table assigns TRBD1, which was not confirmed against the DNA. TRBV21-1 is listed as a pseudogene. This CDR3 is built from 15 residues. CDR3 protein: CASSSQRTVNTEAFF. The DNA of the CDR3 is TGTGCCAGCAGCAGCCAACGGACAGTGAACACTGAAGCTTTCTTT.

This clone occurred once. At the DNA level, this CDR3 is encoded by other sequences in the same sample as well. The chain employs TRBV9 and TRBJ2-1; D is perhaps TRBD2 (6 bases). The germline V and J ends were trimmed by 0 bases and 5 bases, with 9 bases remaining between them. This CDR3 spans 14 amino acids. Germline V gene lookup returns CDR1 SGDLS and CDR2 YYNGEE. The CDR3 reads CASSVGGVDNEQFF. The CDR3 DNA follows: TGTGCCAGCAGCGTAGGGGGGGTTGACAATGAGCAGTTCTTC.

V gene TRBV4-2 combines with J gene TRBJ2-7; no firm D call. Between the trimmed V and J ends, which lost 0 bases and 3 bases, there was a span of 12 bases. CDR1 LGHNA and CDR2 YNFKEQ come from the germline V gene. There are 15 residues in the CDR3. The chain's CDR3 is CASSQDPRNNYEQYF. CDR3 bases: TGTGCCAGCAGCCAAGATCCACGGAACAACTACGAGCAGTACTTC.

The rearrangement uses TRBV19 and TRBJ2-7; 8 positions agree with TRBD1. Per the germline V gene, CDR1 is LNHDA and CDR2 is SQIVND (reference sequence). V lost 9 bases and J lost 0; bases outside the gene matches: 10. The length of the CDR3 is 15 residues. The CDR3 spells CASRVRDRPSYEQYF. CDR3 in DNA: TGTGCCAGCAGGGTTCGGGACAGGCCCTCCTACGAGCAGTACTTC.